A single sample gave rise to the 24 T cell receptor beta chains below, sequenced in a study of T cells in Graves' hyperthyroidism and ophthalmopathy. The source material, RNA transcripts, was used to amplify TCR beta CDR3 regions. During a first-round RT-PCR of the TCR CDR3, the HTBI primer set was used. TCRdb re-derived calls from the multiplex PCR reads in MiXCR, one entry per CDR3 protein. The sample yields a few hundred thousand distinct CDR3 sequences, 15% to 20% seen once. The sequenced sample was blood. The receptors here all came from a woman aged 25 to 39 with Graves' ophthalmopathy.

This clonotype was counted ten times or more. The gene calls are TRBV6-2 or TRBV6-3 and TRBJ2-1; D is tentatively TRBD1 or TRBD2 (6 bases each). The germline gives CDR1 MNHEY, CDR2 SVGEGT. The CDR3 covers 16 residues. Trimming took off 2 bases at V and 7 bases at J, with 18 bases between the two ends. CDR3 sequence (DNA): TGTGCCAGCAGTTACCCTAGCGTACTAAGGGGGAATGAGCAGTTCTTC. This codes for CASSYPSVLRGNEQFF.

This clonotype was counted many times. The chain combines TRBV27 with TRBJ1-2; 7 positions match TRBD1. Germline values: CDR1 MNHEY, CDR2 SMNVEV (reference sequence). With 4 bases clipped from V and 3 bases from J, the junction kept 11 bases outside the gene matches. This CDR3 has 16 residues. The CDR3 DNA is TGTGCCAGCAGTTCCCGAGGGGGCTATGGATACTATGGCTACACCTTC. Its translation is CASSSRGGYGYYGYTF.

This clonotype was seen at least ten times. The CDR3 DNA follows: TGTGCCAGCAGTTCCCGGGACAGATACACTGAAGCTTTCTTT. Translation gives CASSSRDRYTEAFF. The rearrangement links TRBV12-3 or TRBV12-4 to TRBJ1-1; 7 bases agree with TRBD1. Losses at the gene ends were 4 bases for V and 3 bases for J; bases not matched to a gene: 5. The CDR3 runs 14 residues.

CDR3 protein: CASSAGASGTYEQYF. CDR3 nucleotide sequence: TGTGCCAGCAGCGCGGGGGCTAGCGGTACCTACGAGCAGTACTTC. The chain has TRBV9 and TRBJ2-7, with TRBD2 as a possible D gene (7 bases). Trimming shortened V by 3 bases and J by 2 bases, and 15 bases separated the two germline ends. The CDR3 has 15 residues. Germline V CDR1 and CDR2: SGDLS, YYNGEE.

This clonotype was seen repeatedly, ten times or more. The chain links TRBV2 to TRBJ2-7, with a possible D match to TRBD2 (5 bases). This CDR3 has 14 amino acids. Germline CDR1 SNHLY, CDR2 FYNNEI. With 3 bases removed from V and 3 bases from J, the gap between germline ends came to 12 bases. CDR3 in DNA: TGTGCCAGCAGTGATGTAGGACTTAGCTACGAGCAGTACTTC. It encodes CASSDVGLSYEQYF.

This clonotype was picked up many times. The rearrangement uses TRBV2 and TRBJ2-7; D is uncertain. With 6 bases removed from V and 5 bases from J, the gap between germline ends came to 5 bases. The CDR3 has 10 amino acids. Germline CDR1 and CDR2: SNHLY and FYNNEI. In nucleotides, the CDR3 is TGTGCCAGCAGGGCGGACGAGCAGTACTTC. Translation: CASRADEQYF.

The sample holds a few counts of this clonotype. This chain links TRBV19 with TRBJ2-7; unclear D gene. Trimming took 4 bases from V and 2 from J, leaving 12 bases between them. Germline-derived CDR1 and CDR2 are LNHDA and SQIVND (reference sequence). This CDR3 contains 14 residues. The CDR3: CASSKTAYTYEQYF. The CDR3 nucleotides read TGTGCCAGTAGTAAAACAGCCTATACCTACGAGCAGTACTTC.

V usage is TRBV27 and J usage is TRBJ2-3; D is perhaps TRBD2 (6 bases). V was pared by 2 bases and J by 1 base, with 10 bases between. In germline, CDR1 is MNHEY, CDR2 SMNVEV (reference sequence). This CDR3 comprises 15 residues. The CDR3 here is CASSLRLARTDTQYF. For the CDR3, the DNA is TGTGCCAGCAGTTTAAGGCTAGCGCGCACAGATACGCAGTATTTT.

Only a few counts were recorded for this clonotype. V and J are TRBV20-1 and TRBJ1-2; TRBD1 might be the D (6 bases). V was clipped by 5 bases and J by 6 bases, with 19 bases between them. This CDR3 is built from 14 residues. Germline loops: CDR1 DFQATT, CDR2 SNEGSKA (reference sequence). The DNA of the CDR3 is TGCAGTGCTTCTGAGGCAGGGGTTAAGCATGGCTACACCTTC. Amino acids: CSASEAGVKHGYTF.

This clonotype showed up just a few times. Here the CDR3 DNA reads TGTGCCAGCAGCATAGACGGGCCCCCTGAAGCTTTCTTT. This codes for CASSIDGPPEAFF. The V call is TRBV27, the J call TRBJ1-1; D is unresolved. With 6 bases removed from V and 6 bases from J, the gap between germline ends came to 14 bases. Germline-derived CDR1 and CDR2 are MNHEY and SMNVEV (reference sequence). The CDR3 totals 13 residues.

The table lists this clonotype with many counts. The V call is TRBV6-2 or TRBV6-3, the J call TRBJ1-5; no clear D gene. The V and J ends lost 7 bases and 4 bases respectively, with 11 bases between them. This CDR3 has 13 residues. Germline CDR1 reads MNHEY; CDR2 reads SVGEGT. CDR3 nucleotides: TGTGCCAGCAACCGGGTCCCTAATCAGCCCCAGCATTTT. It is translated as CASNRVPNQPQHF.

This sequence joins TRBV28 and TRBJ2-2, with D perhaps TRBD1 (5 bases). The V gene's germline CDR1 is MDHEN and CDR2 SYDVKM. The CDR3 length is 13 residues. V lost 8 bases, J lost 3 bases, and 10 bases lay in between. The CDR3 loop is CASSLGHTGELFF. CDR3 nucleotides: TGTGCCAGCTCCCTGGGGCACACCGGGGAGCTGTTTTTT.

In its sample, this clonotype was seen a few times. This rearrangement joins TRBV28 to TRBJ2-7; TRBD1 is a possible D gene (5 bases). The germline V and J ends were trimmed by 2 bases and 2 bases, with 10 bases remaining between them. Germline-derived CDR1 and CDR2 are MDHEN and SYDVKM. The CDR3 runs 14 residues. The CDR3 reads CASSLVQAPYEQYF. The CDR3, as DNA: TGTGCCAGCAGTTTAGTACAGGCTCCCTACGAGCAGTACTTC.

This clonotype was counted a few times. The chain uses TRBV5-4 and TRBJ1-6; the D gene is possibly TRBD1 (6 bases). The germline gives CDR1 SGHNT, CDR2 YYREEE (reference sequence). Trimming left V 6 bases short and J 6 bases short, with 16 bases between. The CDR3 covers 15 residues. CDR3 protein: CASTLGGTPNSPLHF. The CDR3 bases are TGTGCCAGCACCCTTGGGGGGACACCTAATTCACCCCTCCACTTT. Supplemented by reference TRBV5-4 and TRBJ1-6, the full variable domain reads ETGVTQSPTHLIKTRGQQVTLRCSSQSGHNTVSWYQQALGQGPQFIFQYYREEENGRGNFPPRFSGLQFPNYSSELNVNALELDDSALYLCASTLGGTPNSPLHFGNGTRLTVT.

In its sample, this clonotype was seen many times. This chain joins TRBV28 and TRBJ2-5, with a possible D match to TRBD2 (6 bases). Looked up from germline, CDR1 is MDHEN and CDR2 is SYDVKM. Trimming cost V 7 bases and J 5 bases, with 20 bases left between them. The CDR3 spans 15 residues. Here the CDR3 reads CASIDATGRGETQYF. CDR3 coding DNA: TGTGCCAGCATCGATGCAACTGGCCGGGGGGAGACCCAGTACTTC. The whole variable domain, filled in from reference TRBV28 and TRBJ2-5, reads DVKVTQSSRYLVKRTGEKVFLECVQDMDHENMFWYRQDPGLGLRLIYFSYDVKMKEKGDIPEGYSVSREKKERFSLILESASTNQTSMYLCASIDATGRGETQYFGPGTRLLVL.

The gene calls are TRBV2 and TRBJ2-2; TRBD2 aligns across 12 bases. The CDR3 has 19 amino acids. CDR1 SNHLY and CDR2 FYNNEI come from the germline V gene. The V and J ends lost 0 bases and 0 bases, in that order; junction bases with no gene match: 5. CDR3 protein: CASSEAGTSGYANTGELFF. For the CDR3, the DNA is TGTGCCAGCAGTGAAGCCGGGACTAGCGGGTACGCGAACACCGGGGAGCTGTTTTTT. Full variable domain (outside the CDR3, taken from reference TRBV2 and TRBJ2-2): EPEVTQTPSHQVTQMGQEVILRCVPISNHLYFYWYRQILGQKVEFLVSFYNNEISEKSEIFDDQFSVERPDGSNFTLKIRSTKLEDSAMYFCASSEAGTSGYANTGELFFGEGSRLTVL.

This clonotype was recorded at least ten times. The chain links TRBV28 to TRBJ2-5; D unresolved. The CDR3 has 13 amino acids. The V end was cut by 5 bases, the J end by 4 bases, with 11 bases between. The germline CDR1 and CDR2 sequences are MDHEN and SYDVKM. CDR3 in DNA: TGTGCCAGCAGTCCCCCCCCAACAGAGACCCAGTACTTC. It specifies CASSPPPTETQYF.

This clonotype has at least ten counts. The chain joins TRBV3-1 to TRBJ2-3, with 7 bases matching TRBD2. V trimming: 0 bases; J trimming: 1 base; junction bases outside the gene matches: 4. CDR1 and CDR2 (germline): LGHDT, YNNKEL (reference sequence). The CDR3 has 16 residues. The CDR3 sequence: CASSQDRTSGTDTQYF. DNA for the CDR3: TGTGCCAGCAGCCAAGATCGTACTAGCGGCACAGATACGCAGTATTTT.

The table lists this clonotype with a few counts. The V call is TRBV29-1, the J call TRBJ2-1; no firm D call. The CDR3 totals 16 residues. Per germline, CDR1 SQVTM and CDR2 ANQGSEA. V was clipped by 0 bases and J by 0 bases, with 12 bases between them. DNA for the CDR3: TGCAGCGTTGAAGATCCCGACTCAAGCTCCTACAATGAGCAGTTCTTC. Translated: CSVEDPDSSSYNEQFF.

The chain recombines TRBV6-2 or TRBV6-3 with TRBJ2-5, with 12 bases that match TRBD1. CDR1 is MNHEY, CDR2 SVGEGT, per germline. V shed 6 bases, J shed 4 bases, and the junction held 6 bases outside the gene matches. The CDR3 covers 15 residues. The CDR3 reads CASRPGTGGGETQYF. CDR3 in DNA: TGTGCCAGCAGACCCGGGACAGGGGGCGGAGAGACCCAGTACTTC.

Many counts were recorded for this clonotype. Here the CDR3 DNA reads TGTGCCAGCAAGGGCGGGGAAAACGTCCTGACTTTC. This translates into CASKGGENVLTF. The rearrangement links TRBV2 to TRBJ2-6, with D perhaps matching TRBD2 (6 bases). V lost 7 bases to trimming and J lost 10 bases, with 11 bases between them. The CDR3 is 12 residues long. Germline V gene lookup returns CDR1 SNHLY and CDR2 FYNNEI.

The V and J genes are TRBV28 and TRBJ1-4; D gene uncertain. V was shortened by 3 bases and J by 7 bases, with 12 bases between the two germline ends. This CDR3 contains 14 residues. Looked up from germline, CDR1 is MDHEN and CDR2 is SYDVKM. CDR3 bases: TGTGCCAGCAGTTTGTCGGTTTTTTGTGAAAAACTGTTTTTT. This translates into CASSLSVFCEKLFF.

The chain uses TRBV19 and TRBJ2-3; D may match TRBD1 or TRBD2 (5 bases each). The CDR3 length is 15 residues. The V gene's germline CDR1 is LNHDA and CDR2 SQIVND (reference sequence). Trimming pared 3 bases from V and 2 bases from J, leaving 12 bases between. The CDR3 DNA follows: TGTGCCAGTAGTATTGCCCGGGGCGACACAGATACGCAGTATTTT. Translating gives CASSIARGDTDTQYF.

At least ten counts were recorded for this clonotype. V usage is TRBV7-9 and J usage is TRBJ2-1; 8 nucleotides agree with TRBD2. Germline V CDR1 and CDR2: SEHNR, FQNEAQ (reference sequence). CDR3 length: 13 residues. With V trimmed by 5 bases and J by 9 bases, 6 bases remained unmatched. This CDR3 reads CASSKGLDGEQFF. For the CDR3, the DNA is TGTGCCAGCAGCAAGGGACTAGACGGTGAGCAGTTCTTC.